One and the same sample provided the 11 T cell receptor beta chains below, sequenced in a study of metastatic and nonmetastatic thyroid tumors. Until they underwent thyroid surgery, no patient had received any treatment. TCRdb reassembled clones from the PCR reads with MiXCR. Among 30,000 to 35,000 clones listed, about 20% were seen once. What was sequenced was tumor tissue. Source of these receptors: a male donor with papillary thyroid cancer or a benign thyroid nodule (not recorded which). Some clones in this sample may be carry-over from other donors' samples.

This clone is classed as medium-sized (0.01 to 0.1%). The chain uses TRBV20-1 and TRBJ2-7, with TRBD1 identical over 8 bases. CDR1 is DFQATT, CDR2 SNEGSKA, per germline (reference sequence). The V gene end was trimmed by 4 bases and the J gene end by 3 bases; junction bases not matched to a gene: 8. This CDR3 region has 14 residues. CDR3 amino acids: CSATQTGEVYEQYF. The CDR3 DNA sequence: TGCAGTGCTACCCAGACAGGGGAGGTCTACGAGCAGTACTTC.

A word on this clone: The sample carries other DNA sequences with the same CDR3. V usage is TRBV7-9 and J usage is TRBJ2-2, with D perhaps matching TRBD1 (5 bases). Deletions cut 3 bases from V and 11 bases from J, with 13 bases between. CDR1 and CDR2 from the germline V gene are SEHNR and FQNEAQ (reference sequence). The CDR3 contains 13 residues. Here the CDR3 DNA reads TGTGCCAGCAGCTTGAGTTACACAGGAGAGCTGTTTTTT. It yields the protein CASSLSYTGELFF.

This clone was detected only a few times. The junction shows a germline mismatch at one end, possibly a read error. V gene TRBV6-2 or TRBV6-3 combines with J gene TRBJ2-3; no clear D. The CDR3 runs 15 residues. Germline lookup yields CDR1 MNHEY and CDR2 SVGEGT. CDR3 protein: CASSYSVVSTDTQYF. CDR3 bases: TGTGCCAGCAGTTACTCGGTGGTTAGCACAGATACACAGTATTTT.

This clone has at least ten counts. The rearrangement links TRBV5-1 to TRBJ2-7, with D tentatively TRBD2 (5 bases). The V end lost 2 bases, the J end lost 2 bases, and 11 bases lay between the germline ends. CDR1 is SGHRS, CDR2 YFSETQ, per germline. The CDR3 sequence is 14 residues long. The CDR3 DNA is TGCGCCAGCAGCTTCAGCGGAGGAACCTACGAGCAGTACTTC. This encodes CASSFSGGTYEQYF.

This clone is labeled as medium-sized. The rearrangement uses TRBV7-8 and TRBJ1-3, with a tentative D call TRBD1 (6 bases). Germline V lookup: CDR1 SGHVS, CDR2 FQNEAQ. V was trimmed by 5 bases and J by 0 bases, leaving 17 bases between them. The CDR3 consists of 17 residues. The CDR3 spells CASSLRQDHTSGNTIYF. The CDR3 coding sequence is TGTGCCAGCAGCCTACGACAGGACCACACCTCTGGAAACACCATATATTTT.

Only a few counts were recorded for this clone. This chain links TRBV2 with TRBJ2-1; no clear D gene. The germline V gene has CDR1 SNHLY and CDR2 FYNNEI. V lost 10 bases to trimming and J lost 0 bases, with 16 bases between them. This CDR3 spans 15 amino acids. CDR3 in DNA: TGTGCCACCAGCAGTGGAGAAAGCTCCTACAATGAGCAGTTCTTC. This translates into CATSSGESSYNEQFF. Looking up the rest from reference TRBV2 and TRBJ2-1 gives the full variable domain: EPEVTQTPSHQVTQMGQEVILRCVPISNHLYFYWYRQILGQKVEFLVSFYNNEISEKSEIFDDQFSVERPDGSNFTLKIRSTKLEDSAMYFCATSSGESSYNEQFFGPGTRLTVL.

This clone was seen a few times. This may be a read error, as it is one base from a much larger clone. Other nucleotide sequences in the sample specify the same CDR3. This chain uses TRBV29-1 with TRBJ1-1; TRBD1 aligns across 7 bases. Trimming took 7 bases from V and 8 from J; bases not matched to a gene: 7. The germline CDR1 and CDR2 sequences are SQVTM and ANQGSEA. This CDR3 region has 11 residues. The CDR3 loop is CSDSGGTEAFF. The CDR3 DNA follows: TGCAGCGATTCAGGGGGTACCGAAGCTTTCTTT.

There are many counts of this clone. This chain connects TRBV28 to TRBJ2-7; D unclear. CDR3 size: 12 residues. V lost 5 bases and J 5 bases, leaving 10 bases between the germline ends. Per the germline V gene, CDR1 is MDHEN and CDR2 is SYDVKM. CDR3: CASSQGAHEQYF. The CDR3 DNA sequence: TGTGCCAGCAGTCAAGGTGCCCACGAGCAGTACTTC.

This clone was seen ten or more times. The chain is built from TRBV28 and TRBJ1-5; a weak D match, TRBD1 (5 bases). Germline CDR1 MDHEN, CDR2 SYDVKM. V shed 5 bases and J shed 7 bases, with 18 bases lying between them. There are 15 residues in the CDR3. The CDR3 sequence: CASSPLGRGGQPQHF. CDR3 sequence (DNA): TGTGCCAGCAGTCCCCTGGGGAGGGGTGGGCAGCCCCAGCATTTT.

This clone was seen at least ten times. The V and J genes are TRBV27 and TRBJ1-2; TRBD1 aligns across 8 bases. Per germline, CDR1 MNHEY and CDR2 SMNVEV (reference sequence). The CDR3 extends over 13 amino acids. Trimming at V came to 6 bases and at J to 6 bases, leaving 6 bases not matched to a gene. In DNA form, the CDR3 reads TGTGCCAGCAGCCGGACAGGGTTGAATGGCTACACCTTC. This sequence encodes CASSRTGLNGYTF.

This clone was counted a few times. The genes are TRBV6-5 and TRBJ2-7; 8 bases are shared with TRBD2. This CDR3 spans 16 amino acids. Germline V lookup: CDR1 MNHEY, CDR2 SVGAGI. J gave up 3 bases and V 5 bases, and 12 bases lay outside the gene matches. The CDR3 bases are TGTGCCAGCAGTAACTGGGGGACTAGTCCCTTCTACGAGCAGTACTTC. Translation: CASSNWGTSPFYEQYF.